The source of this T cell receptor (beta chain) is a study of lymphopenia after photon versus proton radiotherapy (dated by TCRdb to the late 2010s). Background on the whole study: The immunological effects of photon versus proton radiation therapy were compared in patients with gastrointestinal tumors who developed high-grade lymphopenia. The cohort included some 20 patients with gastrointestinal tumors who developed lymphopenia after receiving either photon or proton therapy. The goal of the study was to characterize the differences between the two radiation modalities in how they affect the immune system.

Receptors were amplified or captured by the immunoSEQ multiplex PCR assay. Alongside multiparametric flow cytometry, deep sequencing of rearranged TCR beta loci was used to profile the T cell repertoires. TCRdb retrieved this table from immuneACCESS and kept in-frame rearrangements only. Not all clones are present; in checked studies, unresolved V genes account for under half, and no reason is known for the remainder. The sample includes about 7,000 clones, with under 90% observed a single time. The ten largest clones represent approximately 15% of the sample. V and J are truncated by 1 base and 0 bases respectively, leaving an intervening sequence of 9 bases. The CDR3 goes from the cysteine to the phenylalanine over 15 residues. Only the CDR3 DNA stays, 45 bases, in frame from base 1. CDR1 and CDR2 were assigned from the germline V gene as MNHEY and SVGAGI. Remarks on this clone: What this receptor recognizes is not known. The record has no base qualities; no much larger clone is one base away.

Overall study outcomes, separate from this receptor: Relative stability during treatment was observed in proton-treated patients, whereas loss of naive T cells and TCR diversity and gain of effector/memory populations were observed in photon-treated patients. The authors looked at the survival association only in patients who died, and they framed better survival with proton therapy as a possibility rather than a demonstrated result. After the lymphocyte count nadir, photon-treated repertoires showed oligoclonal expansion, especially of CD8+ Temra cells, which drove the drop in diversity. Across the cohort, an inverse correlation was found between a larger post-nadir drop in TCR diversity and overall survival time among patients who died.

The chain is encoded by TRBV6-5 joined to TRBJ1-2, with the D gene not confidently named. Sample: peripheral blood, taken from a patient treated with photon-based radiotherapy. The receptor's source is a man in his sixties with cholangiocarcinoma. The DNA sequence is as follows: TGTGCCAGCAGTTACTGGGCAGGCTCTAACTATGGCTACACCTTC. Its translation is CASSYWAGSNYGYTF.